Detailed here is one TCR beta chain. The entry originates in a study of blood T cell repertoires in COVID-19. In the study overall: Material from acute and convalescent COVID-19 was sourced from the United States, Italy and Spain. PBMCs, B-cell-depleted T cells, or T cells provided the cDNA or gDNA that made up the material.

V trimming: 3 bases; J trimming: 7 bases; junction bases outside the gene matches: 4. Germline V gene lookup returns CDR1 DFQATT and CDR2 SNEGSKA (reference sequence). This CDR3 is 14 amino acids long. The authors' processing: From reference gene primer amplification, estimates of nucleated cell counts were derived. Clones were read by immunoSEQ multiplex PCR, and TCRdb kept only the in-frame ones, dropping some. V and J calls and clone size come straight from that table; D and trimming were deduced from the DNA. This repertoire shows hundreds of thousands of clones, around 87% found once; its top ten account for more than 2.5%.

V and J are TRBV20-1 and TRBJ1-6; 9 nucleotides align to TRBD1. Sequences were obtained from peripheral blood. The TCR comes from a man aged 55 to 69 with acute or convalescent COVID-19. CDR3 protein: CSASRTGDNSPLHF. The CDR3 coding sequence is TGCAGTGCTAGTAGGACAGGGGACAATTCACCCCTCCACTTT.